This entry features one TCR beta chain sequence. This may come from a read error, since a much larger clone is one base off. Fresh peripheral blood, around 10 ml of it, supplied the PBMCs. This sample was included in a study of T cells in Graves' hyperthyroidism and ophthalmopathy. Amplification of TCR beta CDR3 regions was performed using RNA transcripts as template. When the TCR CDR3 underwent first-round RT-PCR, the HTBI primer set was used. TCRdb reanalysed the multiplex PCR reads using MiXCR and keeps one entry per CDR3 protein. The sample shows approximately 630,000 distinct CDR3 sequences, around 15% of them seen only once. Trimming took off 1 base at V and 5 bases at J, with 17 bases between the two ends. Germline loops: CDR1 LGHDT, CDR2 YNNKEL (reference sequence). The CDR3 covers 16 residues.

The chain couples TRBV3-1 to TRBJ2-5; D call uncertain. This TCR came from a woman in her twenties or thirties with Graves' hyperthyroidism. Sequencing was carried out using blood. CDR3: CASSQARYDGCETQYF. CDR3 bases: TGTGCCAGCAGCCAAGCGAGATACGACGGGTGTGAGACCCAGTACTTC.